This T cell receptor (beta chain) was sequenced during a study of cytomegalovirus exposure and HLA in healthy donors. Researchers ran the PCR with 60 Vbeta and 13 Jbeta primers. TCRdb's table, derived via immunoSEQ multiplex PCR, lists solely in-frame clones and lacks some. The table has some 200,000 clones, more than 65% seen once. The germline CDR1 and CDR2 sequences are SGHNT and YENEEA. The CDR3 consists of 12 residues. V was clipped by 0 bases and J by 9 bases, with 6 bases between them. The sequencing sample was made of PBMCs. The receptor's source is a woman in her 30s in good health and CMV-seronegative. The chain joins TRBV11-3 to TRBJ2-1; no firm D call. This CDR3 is CASSLDVSEQFF. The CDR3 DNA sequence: TGTGCCAGCAGCTTAGATGTTAGTGAGCAGTTCTTC.